The present T cell receptor beta chain was sequenced within a study of shared clonotypes between healthy human individuals. About the study: Donors, aged 18 to 49, were two women and a few men.

Samples underwent the assay at deep level. The material for each subset, its genomic DNA, was split evenly across several immunoSEQ plates. Repertoires were generated with immunoSEQ multiplex PCR, while TCRdb's copy carries only in-frame clones and drops some. The table has 450,000 to 500,000 clones, approximately 81% seen once; the top ten hold roughly 13%. The germline gives CDR1 MNHEY, CDR2 SVGAGI. CDR3 length: 14 residues. Trimming took 4 bases from V and 10 from J, leaving 16 bases between them. Study-level points and caveats: Genetic and exposure-history diversity was limited by the few donors.

A word on this clone: Its specificity is unknown. A read error is likely here: a far larger clone is one base away.

J is TRBJ1-4 and V is TRBV6-5; D is unclear. Material for sequencing was PBMCs. The sequence derives from a woman aged 35 to 49 in good health. Some clones in this sample may be carry-over from other donors' samples. CDR3 sequence reads: CASSSQEAPGKLFF. CDR3 in DNA: TGTGCCAGCAGTTCCCAGGAGGCCCCCGGAAAACTGTTTTTT.